This is a list of T cell receptor beta chains from one sample in a study of shared clonotypes between healthy human individuals. This table comes from immunoSEQ multiplex PCR, and its TCRdb copy is limited to in-frame clones, with some not included. This table holds roughly 2 million clones, 85% to 95% found once. The specimen sequenced was naive CD4+ T cells sorted from blood. Receptors originate from a young man in good health. Each CDR3 is given with its conserved first and last residue. The D gene is left open where the match is weak. Some rows have no size entry. The others give once, few or many, or a class for an expanded clone.

TRBV6-6	once	-	TRBJ1-4	CASSYSSALGEKLFF	TGTGCCAGCAGTTACTCGTCGGCCCTGGGCGAAAAACTGTTTTTT
TRBV25-1	-	-	TRBJ2-5	CASSEAGPLETQYF	TGTGCCAGCAGTGAGGCAGGTCCGTTGGAGACCCAGTACTTC
TRBV18	-	TRBD2	TRBJ2-7	CASSPGEGTYEQYF	TGTGCCAGCTCACCAGGGGAGGGGACCTACGAGCAGTACTTC
TRBV11-3	-	TRBD2	TRBJ2-3	CASSRGVYSDTDTQYF	TGTGCCAGCAGCCGGGGGGTGTACTCCGACACAGATACGCAGTATTTT
TRBV10-3	-	-	TRBJ2-5	CAISEGAGETQYF	TGTGCCATCAGTGAAGGAGCGGGAGAGACCCAGTACTTC
TRBV5-1	-	TRBD1	TRBJ1-4	CASSLTRTGTAEKLFF	TGCGCCAGCAGCTTGACTAGAACCGGGACAGCGGAAAAACTGTTTTTT
TRBV13	-	-	TRBJ1-6	CASSLEVNDSPLHF	TGTGCCAGCAGCCTTGAGGTGAATGATTCACCCCTCCACTTT
TRBV9	-	-	TRBJ2-2	CASSVRALTGELFF	TGTGCCAGCAGCGTGAGGGCACTAACCGGGGAGCTGTTTTTT
TRBV29-1	-	-	TRBJ1-4	CSAEDRGGEKLFF	TGCAGCGCGGAGGACCGGGGGGGTGAAAAACTGTTTTTT
TRBV5-4	-	-	TRBJ2-2	CASSQTDRDTGELFF	TGTGCCAGCAGCCAGACAGACAGAGACACCGGGGAGCTGTTTTTT
TRBV18	-	TRBD1	TRBJ1-1	CASSRDRGRTEAFF	TGTGCCAGCTCTCGGGACAGGGGCAGGACTGAAGCTTTCTTT
TRBV2	-	TRBD2	TRBJ2-2	CASSDRGGLAAFLGTGELFF	TGTGCCAGCAGTGATCGAGGAGGTCTAGCGGCCTTTCTGGGCACCGGGGAGCTGTTTTTT
TRBV6-1	-	TRBD1	TRBJ2-4	CASSKGQGDKNIQYF	TGTGCCAGCAGCAAGGGACAGGGTGACAAAAACATTCAGTACTTC
TRBV7-9	-	-	TRBJ1-2	CASSLGNGQPNYGYTF	TGTGCCAGCAGCTTAGGTAATGGACAGCCTAACTATGGCTACACCTTC
TRBV6-5	-	-	TRBJ2-5	CATTRGTQYF	TGTGCCACCACGAGGGGGACCCAGTACTTC
TRBV13	-	TRBD1	TRBJ2-7	CASSNDGPGQGGIYEQYF	TGTGCCAGCAGCAACGACGGTCCGGGACAGGGGGGAATCTACGAGCAGTACTTC
TRBV10-2	-	-	TRBJ1-1	CASKAWGDSEAFF	TGCGCCAGTAAGGCGTGGGGGGATAGTGAAGCTTTCTTT
TRBV18	-	-	TRBJ1-2	CASSRPVGQGNYGYTF	TGTGCCAGCTCCCGACCAGTAGGTCAGGGGAACTATGGCTACACCTTC
TRBV12-5	-	-	TRBJ2-7	CASRSDPITYEQYF	TGTGCTAGTAGGTCGGACCCGATCACTTACGAGCAGTACTTC
TRBV2	-	-	TRBJ1-6	CASSGTGNSPLHF	TGTGCCAGCAGTGGTACAGGGAATTCACCCCTCCACTTT
TRBV7-2	-	-	TRBJ2-7	CASSLVGPTINEQYF	TGTGCCAGCAGCTTAGTTGGACCAACCATTAACGAGCAGTACTTC
TRBV6-1	-	-	TRBJ1-4	CASSEGGEPWKATNEKLFF	TGTGCCAGCAGTGAAGGAGGAGAGCCATGGAAGGCAACTAATGAAAAACTGTTTTTT
TRBV7-2	-	TRBD1	TRBJ1-6	CASSPRTGLSLSSPLHF	TGTGCCAGCAGCCCGCGGACAGGCCTTTCTCTTAGTTCACCCCTCCACTTT
TRBV28	-	-	TRBJ1-1	CASARPLGNTEAFF	TGTGCCAGTGCCCGCCCCCTAGGGAACACTGAAGCTTTCTTT
TRBV4-2	many	-	TRBJ2-1	CASSQVAGSALVGDNEQFF	TGTGCCAGCAGCCAAGTGGCAGGGTCTGCTCTAGTTGGGGACAATGAGCAGTTCTTC
TRBV11-3	-	-	TRBJ2-2	CASSLVSGAKTGELFF	TGTGCCAGCAGCTTAGTCTCAGGGGCTAAGACCGGGGAGCTGTTTTTT
TRBV11-2	-	TRBD1	TRBJ1-4	CASTPTGRTGVNEKLFF	TGTGCCAGCACCCCGACGGGGAGGACAGGGGTTAATGAAAAACTGTTTTTT
TRBV18	-	TRBD1	TRBJ2-7	CASSPGQGIHEQYF	TGTGCCAGCTCACCCGGACAGGGGATTCACGAGCAGTACTTC
TRBV4-1	-	-	TRBJ1-2	CASSQDRRTRGYGYTF	TGCGCCAGCAGCCAAGATCGCCGGACTCGGGGCTATGGCTACACCTTC
TRBV18	-	TRBD1	TRBJ1-2	CASSPSGGNGYTF	TGTGCCAGCTCACCTTCAGGGGGCAACGGCTACACCTTC
TRBV5-1	-	-	TRBJ2-1	CASSLAGASYNEQFF	TGCGCCAGCAGCTTGGCGGGGGCCTCCTACAATGAGCAGTTCTTC
TRBV7-6	once	-	TRBJ2-7	CASSRTTRDTAYEQYF	TGTGCCAGCAGCCGGACAACCCGGGACACAGCCTACGAGCAGTACTTC
TRBV6-1	-	TRBD2	TRBJ2-1	CASSEGGGANEQFF	TGTGCCAGCAGTGAAGGCGGGGGGGCCAATGAGCAGTTCTTC
TRBV11-2	-	-	TRBJ2-3	CASSQDNTDTQYF	TGTGCCAGCAGCCAAGATAACACAGATACGCAGTATTTT
TRBV2	-	TRBD2	TRBJ2-5	CASSPRTSVQETQYF	TGTGCCAGCAGCCCCCGGACTAGCGTGCAAGAGACCCAGTACTTC
TRBV20-1	-	-	TRBJ2-2	CSAKLAGELFF	TGCAGTGCTAAACTGGCCGGGGAGCTGTTTTTT
TRBV4-2	-	-	TRBJ2-2	CASSQDPQEPGELFF	TGTGCCAGCAGCCAAGATCCCCAAGAGCCCGGGGAGCTGTTTTTT
TRBV5-4	once	TRBD2	TRBJ2-1	CATGTSGRALYNEQFF	TGTGCCACCGGGACTAGCGGGAGGGCCCTTTACAATGAGCAGTTCTTC
TRBV7-8	once	-	TRBJ2-5	CASSPLGGSGGETQYF	TGTGCCAGCAGCCCTCTCGGGGGTAGCGGAGGGGAGACCCAGTACTTC
TRBV18	-	-	TRBJ2-5	CASSPPGTGTQYF	TGTGCCAGCTCACCCCCAGGGACGGGGACCCAGTACTTC
TRBV19	-	TRBD1	TRBJ2-7	CASSTPGQGLYEQYF	TGTGCCAGTAGTACCCCGGGACAGGGGTTATACGAGCAGTACTTC
TRBV21-1	-	-	TRBJ2-7	CASSPVYEQYF	TGTGCCAGCTCTCCAGTCTACGAGCAGTACTTC
TRBV11-2	-	TRBD1	TRBJ2-7	CASSLETGAYEQYF	TGTGCCAGCAGCTTAGAAACAGGGGCCTACGAGCAGTACTTC
TRBV4-3	-	-	TRBJ2-7	CASSPSPGRPLYEQYF	TGCGCCAGCAGCCCCTCGCCGGGACGTCCACTCTACGAGCAGTACTTC
TRBV18	many	TRBD1	TRBJ1-1	CASSPPGQANTEAFF	TGTGCCAGCTCACCGCCGGGACAGGCGAACACTGAAGCTTTCTTT
TRBV2	once	TRBD1	TRBJ1-5	CASSSLGQGNQPQHF	TGTGCCAGCAGTAGTCTTGGACAGGGCAATCAGCCCCAGCATTTT
TRBV7-8	-	-	TRBJ2-5	CASSLDRGWETQYF	TGTGCCAGCAGCTTAGACCGGGGGTGGGAGACCCAGTACTTC
TRBV29-1	-	-	TRBJ2-5	CSVESGETQYF	TGCAGCGTTGAAAGTGGCGAGACCCAGTACTTC
TRBV4-1	-	-	TRBJ2-2	CASSQDRLSGELFF	TGCGCCAGCAGCCAAGATCGACTGTCCGGGGAGCTGTTTTTT
TRBV28	once	TRBD1	TRBJ1-6	CASTPGTVNSPLHF	TGTGCCAGCACCCCCGGGACAGTAAATTCACCCCTCCACTTT
TRBV6-5	-	-	TRBJ1-6	CASSYSLGGSPLHF	TGTGCCAGCAGTTACTCATTGGGAGGGTCACCCCTCCACTTT
TRBV6-1	-	TRBD2	TRBJ2-3	CASSASSGSSDTQYF	TGTGCCAGCAGTGCGTCTAGCGGGAGTTCAGATACGCAGTATTTT
TRBV28	-	-	TRBJ1-5	CASRIDSSNQPQHF	TGTGCCAGCAGAATCGACAGCAGCAATCAGCCCCAGCATTTT
TRBV7-2	-	TRBD2	TRBJ2-1	CASSLSGTGGNEQFF	TGTGCCAGCAGCCTTAGCGGGACGGGGGGCAATGAGCAGTTCTTC
TRBV10-1	-	TRBD2	TRBJ2-2	CASTPGLAYTGELFF	TGCGCCAGCACCCCGGGACTAGCCTACACCGGGGAGCTGTTTTTT
TRBV6-5	-	TRBD1	TRBJ2-2	CASRTGGANTGELFF	TGTGCCAGCAGGACAGGGGGCGCGAACACCGGGGAGCTGTTTTTT
TRBV2	-	-	TRBJ1-5	CASILEIGQPQHF	-
TRBV30	-	-	TRBJ2-2	CAWSGGDTGELFF	TGTGCCTGGAGCGGAGGGGACACCGGGGAGCTGTTTTTT
TRBV9	-	-	TRBJ2-5	CASSVSNGGPAETQYF	TGTGCCAGCAGCGTCAGCAACGGGGGGCCTGCAGAGACCCAGTACTTC
TRBV2	-	-	TRBJ1-6	CACAESSYNSPLHF	TGTGCCTGCGCGGAAAGCTCCTATAATTCACCCCTCCACTTT